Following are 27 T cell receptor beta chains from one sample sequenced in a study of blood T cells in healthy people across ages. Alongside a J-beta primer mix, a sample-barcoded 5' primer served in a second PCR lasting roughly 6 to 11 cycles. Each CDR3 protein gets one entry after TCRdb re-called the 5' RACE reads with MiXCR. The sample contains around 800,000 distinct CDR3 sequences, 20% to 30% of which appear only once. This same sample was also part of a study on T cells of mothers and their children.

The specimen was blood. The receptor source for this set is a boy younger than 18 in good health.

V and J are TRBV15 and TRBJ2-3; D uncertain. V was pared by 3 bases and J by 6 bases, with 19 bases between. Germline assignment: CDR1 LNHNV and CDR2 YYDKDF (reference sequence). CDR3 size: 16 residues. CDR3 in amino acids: CATSRSDRATPDTQYF. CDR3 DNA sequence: TGTGCCACCAGCAGGTCTGACCGGGCGACGCCCGATACGCAGTATTTT.

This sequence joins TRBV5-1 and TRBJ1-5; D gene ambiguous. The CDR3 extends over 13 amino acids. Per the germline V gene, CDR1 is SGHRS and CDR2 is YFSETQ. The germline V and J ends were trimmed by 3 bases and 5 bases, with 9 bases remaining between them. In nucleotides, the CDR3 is TGCGCCAGCAGCTCAGCCGGGGATCAGCCCCAGCATTTT. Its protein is CASSSAGDQPQHF.

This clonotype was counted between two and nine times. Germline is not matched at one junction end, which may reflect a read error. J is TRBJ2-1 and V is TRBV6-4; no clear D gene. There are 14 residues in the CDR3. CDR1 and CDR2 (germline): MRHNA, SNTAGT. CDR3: CAGSQKDSMDEQFF. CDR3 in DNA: TGTGCCGGCAGTCAAAAGGATTCCATGGATGAGCAGTTCTTC.

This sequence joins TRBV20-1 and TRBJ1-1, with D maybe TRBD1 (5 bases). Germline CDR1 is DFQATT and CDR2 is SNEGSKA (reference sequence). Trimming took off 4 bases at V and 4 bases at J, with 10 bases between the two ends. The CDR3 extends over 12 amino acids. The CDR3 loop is CSATMGGTEAFF. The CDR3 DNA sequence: TGCAGTGCTACCATGGGGGGCACTGAAGCTTTCTTT.

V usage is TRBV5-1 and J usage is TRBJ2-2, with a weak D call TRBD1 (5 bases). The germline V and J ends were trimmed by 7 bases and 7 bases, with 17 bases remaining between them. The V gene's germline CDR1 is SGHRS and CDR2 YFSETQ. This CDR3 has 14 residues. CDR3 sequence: CASGFRERGGELFF. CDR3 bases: TGCGCCAGCGGTTTCAGGGAAAGAGGCGGGGAGCTGTTTTTT.

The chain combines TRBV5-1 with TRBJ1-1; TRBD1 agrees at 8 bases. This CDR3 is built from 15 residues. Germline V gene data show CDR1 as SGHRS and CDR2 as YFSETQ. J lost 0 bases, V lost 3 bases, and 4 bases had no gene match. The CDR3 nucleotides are TGCGCCAGCAGCTGGACGACAGGGGTGAACACTGAAGCTTTCTTT. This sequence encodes CASSWTTGVNTEAFF.

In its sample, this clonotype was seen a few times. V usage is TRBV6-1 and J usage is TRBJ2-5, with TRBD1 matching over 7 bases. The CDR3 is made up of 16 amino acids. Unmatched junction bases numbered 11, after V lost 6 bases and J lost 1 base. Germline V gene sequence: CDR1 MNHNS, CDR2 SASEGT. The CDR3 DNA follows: TGTGCCAGCAGCCAACCCACCCGGGACAGCCAAGAGACCCAGTACTTC. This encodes CASSQPTRDSQETQYF.

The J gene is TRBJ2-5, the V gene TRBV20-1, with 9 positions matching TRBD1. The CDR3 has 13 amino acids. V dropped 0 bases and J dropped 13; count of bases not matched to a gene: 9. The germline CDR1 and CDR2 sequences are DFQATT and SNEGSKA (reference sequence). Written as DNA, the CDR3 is TGCAGTGCTAGAGATTCCCCTGGACAGGGGCGGTACTTC. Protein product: CSARDSPGQGRYF.

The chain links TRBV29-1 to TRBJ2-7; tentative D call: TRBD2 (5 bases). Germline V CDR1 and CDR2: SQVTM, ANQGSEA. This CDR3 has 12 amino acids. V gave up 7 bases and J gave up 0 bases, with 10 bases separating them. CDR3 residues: CSGRTVSYEQYF. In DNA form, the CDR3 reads TGCAGCGGGAGGACTGTCTCCTACGAGCAGTACTTC.

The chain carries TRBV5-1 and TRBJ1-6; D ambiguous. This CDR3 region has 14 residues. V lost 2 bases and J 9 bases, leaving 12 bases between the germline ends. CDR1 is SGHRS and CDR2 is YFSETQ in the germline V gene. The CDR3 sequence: CASSFAPLASPLHF. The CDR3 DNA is TGCGCCAGCAGCTTTGCCCCTCTGGCTTCACCCCTCCACTTT.

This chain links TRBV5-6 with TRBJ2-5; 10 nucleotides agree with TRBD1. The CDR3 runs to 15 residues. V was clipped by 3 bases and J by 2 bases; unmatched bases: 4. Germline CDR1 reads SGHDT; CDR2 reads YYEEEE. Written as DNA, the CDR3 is TGTGCCAGCAGCTGGGTGGGACAGGGGCAAGAGACCCAGTACTTC. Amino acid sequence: CASSWVGQGQETQYF. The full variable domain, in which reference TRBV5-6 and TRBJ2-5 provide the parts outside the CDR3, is DAGVTQSPTHLIKTRGQQVTLRCSPKSGHDTVSWYQQALGQGPQFIFQYYEEEERQRGNFPDRFSGHQFPNYSSELNVNALLLGDSALYLCASSWVGQGQETQYFGPGTRLLVL.

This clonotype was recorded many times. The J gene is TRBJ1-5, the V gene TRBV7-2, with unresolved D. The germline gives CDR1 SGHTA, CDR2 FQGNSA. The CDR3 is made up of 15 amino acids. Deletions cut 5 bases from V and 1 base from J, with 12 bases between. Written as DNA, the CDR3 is TGTGCCAGCAGCCCCCTTATAGGGAGCAATCAGCCCCAGCATTTT. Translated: CASSPLIGSNQPQHF.

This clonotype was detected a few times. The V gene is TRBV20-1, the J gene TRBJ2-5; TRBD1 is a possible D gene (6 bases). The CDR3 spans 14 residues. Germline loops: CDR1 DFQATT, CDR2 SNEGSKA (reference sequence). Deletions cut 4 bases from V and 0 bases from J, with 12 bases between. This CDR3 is CSAILDSDQETQYF. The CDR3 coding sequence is TGCAGTGCTATTTTGGACAGCGACCAAGAGACCCAGTACTTC.

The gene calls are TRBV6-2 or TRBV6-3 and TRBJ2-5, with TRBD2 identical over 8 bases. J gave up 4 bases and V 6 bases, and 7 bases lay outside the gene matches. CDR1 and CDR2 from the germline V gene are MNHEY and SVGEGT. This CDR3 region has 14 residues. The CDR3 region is CASRYTGLAETQYF. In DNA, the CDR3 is TGTGCCAGCAGATACACAGGACTAGCAGAGACCCAGTACTTC.

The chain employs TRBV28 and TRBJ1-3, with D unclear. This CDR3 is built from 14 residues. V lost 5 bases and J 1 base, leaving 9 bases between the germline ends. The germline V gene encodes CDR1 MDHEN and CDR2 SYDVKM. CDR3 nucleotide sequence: TGTGCCAGCAGTAACAGAGCATCTGGAAACACCATATATTTT. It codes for CASSNRASGNTIYF.

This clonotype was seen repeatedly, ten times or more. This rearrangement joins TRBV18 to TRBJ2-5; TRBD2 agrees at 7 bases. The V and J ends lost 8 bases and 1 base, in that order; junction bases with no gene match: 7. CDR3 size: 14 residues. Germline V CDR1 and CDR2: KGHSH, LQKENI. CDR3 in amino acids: CASSPTGGQETQYF. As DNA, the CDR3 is TGTGCCAGCAGCCCGACGGGGGGCCAAGAGACCCAGTACTTC.

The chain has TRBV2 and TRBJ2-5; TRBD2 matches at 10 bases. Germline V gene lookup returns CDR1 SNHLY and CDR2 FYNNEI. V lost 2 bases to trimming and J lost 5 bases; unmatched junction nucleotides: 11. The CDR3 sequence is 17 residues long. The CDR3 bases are TGTGCCAGCAGTGAACTAGCGGGGGCCCCACTAGGGGAGACCCAGTACTTC. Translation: CASSELAGAPLGETQYF.

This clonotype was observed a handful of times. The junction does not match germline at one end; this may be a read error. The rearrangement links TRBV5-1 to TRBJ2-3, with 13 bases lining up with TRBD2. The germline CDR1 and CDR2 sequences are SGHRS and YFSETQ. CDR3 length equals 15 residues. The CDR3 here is CVSSGTSGVSDTQYF. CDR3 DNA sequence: TGCGTCAGCAGCGGGACTAGCGGGGTTTCAGATACGCAGTATTTT.

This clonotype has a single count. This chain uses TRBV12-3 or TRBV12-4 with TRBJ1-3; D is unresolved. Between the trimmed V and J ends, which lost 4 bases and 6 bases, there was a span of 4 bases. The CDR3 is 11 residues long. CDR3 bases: TGTGCCAGCAGTTACTTAAACACCATATATTTT. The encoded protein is CASSYLNTIYF.

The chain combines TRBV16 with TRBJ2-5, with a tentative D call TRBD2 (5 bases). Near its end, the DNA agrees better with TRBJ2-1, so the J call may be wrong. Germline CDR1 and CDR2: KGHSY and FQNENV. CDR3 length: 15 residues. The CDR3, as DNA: TGTGCCAGCAGCCAATCGGCGACTACCTACAATGAGCAGTTCTTC. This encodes CASSQSATTYNEQFF.

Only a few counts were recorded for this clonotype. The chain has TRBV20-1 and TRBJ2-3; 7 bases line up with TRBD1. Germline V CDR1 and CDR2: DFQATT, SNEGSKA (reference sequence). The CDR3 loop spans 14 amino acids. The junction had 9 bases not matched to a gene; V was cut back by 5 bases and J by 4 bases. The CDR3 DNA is TGCAGTGCTCCTCGACAGGGACGCGCAGATACGCAGTATTTT. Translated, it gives CSAPRQGRADTQYF.

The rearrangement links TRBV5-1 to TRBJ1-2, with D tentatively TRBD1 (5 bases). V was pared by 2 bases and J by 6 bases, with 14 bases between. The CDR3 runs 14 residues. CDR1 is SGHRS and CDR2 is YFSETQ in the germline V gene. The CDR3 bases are TGCGCCAGCAGCTTCTCGGGGCCGCTACATGGCTACACCTTC. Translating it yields CASSFSGPLHGYTF.

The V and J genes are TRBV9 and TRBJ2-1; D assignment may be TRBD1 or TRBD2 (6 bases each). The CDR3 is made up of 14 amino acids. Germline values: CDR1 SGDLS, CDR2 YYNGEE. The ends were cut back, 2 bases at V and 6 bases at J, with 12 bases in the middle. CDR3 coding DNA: TGTGCCAGCAGCGTCGCCGGGGGCCTCAATGAGCAGTTCTTC. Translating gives CASSVAGGLNEQFF.

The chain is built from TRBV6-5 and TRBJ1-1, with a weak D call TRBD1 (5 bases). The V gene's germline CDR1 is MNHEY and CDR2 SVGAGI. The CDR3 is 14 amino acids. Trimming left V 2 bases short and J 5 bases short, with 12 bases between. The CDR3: CASSYHGTGTEAFF. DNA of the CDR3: TGTGCCAGCAGTTACCACGGGACTGGTACTGAAGCTTTCTTT.

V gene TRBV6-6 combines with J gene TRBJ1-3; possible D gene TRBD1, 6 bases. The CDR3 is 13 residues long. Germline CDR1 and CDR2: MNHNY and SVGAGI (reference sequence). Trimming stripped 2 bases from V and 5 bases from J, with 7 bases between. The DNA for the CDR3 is TGTGCCAGCAGTTACACAGGGCGAAACACCATATATTTT. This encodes CASSYTGRNTIYF.

CDR3: CASSIAGIQPQHF. The CDR3 DNA follows: TGTGCCAGTAGTATCGCGGGGATTCAGCCCCAGCATTTT. The chain uses TRBV19 and TRBJ1-5; D remains ambiguous. This CDR3 spans 13 amino acids. V was cut by 3 bases and J by 6 bases, with 9 bases left in between. Germline V gene data show CDR1 as LNHDA and CDR2 as SQIVND (reference sequence).

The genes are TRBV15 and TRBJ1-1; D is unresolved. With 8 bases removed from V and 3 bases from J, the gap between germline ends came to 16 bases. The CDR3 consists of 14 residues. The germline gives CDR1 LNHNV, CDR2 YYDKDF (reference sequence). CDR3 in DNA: TGTGCCACCGCCATCGACGGAGATTACACTGAAGCTTTCTTT. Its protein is CATAIDGDYTEAFF.